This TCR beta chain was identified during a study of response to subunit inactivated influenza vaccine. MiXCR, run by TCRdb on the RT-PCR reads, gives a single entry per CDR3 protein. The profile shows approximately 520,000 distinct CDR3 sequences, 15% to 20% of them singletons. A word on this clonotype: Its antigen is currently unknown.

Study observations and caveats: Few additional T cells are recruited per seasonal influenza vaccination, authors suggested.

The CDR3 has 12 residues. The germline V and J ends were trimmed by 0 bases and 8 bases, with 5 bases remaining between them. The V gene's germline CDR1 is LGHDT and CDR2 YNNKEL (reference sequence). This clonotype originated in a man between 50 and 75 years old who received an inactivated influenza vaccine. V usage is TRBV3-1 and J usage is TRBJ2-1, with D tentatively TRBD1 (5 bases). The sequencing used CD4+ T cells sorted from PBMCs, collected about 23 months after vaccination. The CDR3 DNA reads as TGTGCCAGCAGCCAAGAGGGGCATGAGCAGTTCTTC. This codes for CASSQEGHEQFF.